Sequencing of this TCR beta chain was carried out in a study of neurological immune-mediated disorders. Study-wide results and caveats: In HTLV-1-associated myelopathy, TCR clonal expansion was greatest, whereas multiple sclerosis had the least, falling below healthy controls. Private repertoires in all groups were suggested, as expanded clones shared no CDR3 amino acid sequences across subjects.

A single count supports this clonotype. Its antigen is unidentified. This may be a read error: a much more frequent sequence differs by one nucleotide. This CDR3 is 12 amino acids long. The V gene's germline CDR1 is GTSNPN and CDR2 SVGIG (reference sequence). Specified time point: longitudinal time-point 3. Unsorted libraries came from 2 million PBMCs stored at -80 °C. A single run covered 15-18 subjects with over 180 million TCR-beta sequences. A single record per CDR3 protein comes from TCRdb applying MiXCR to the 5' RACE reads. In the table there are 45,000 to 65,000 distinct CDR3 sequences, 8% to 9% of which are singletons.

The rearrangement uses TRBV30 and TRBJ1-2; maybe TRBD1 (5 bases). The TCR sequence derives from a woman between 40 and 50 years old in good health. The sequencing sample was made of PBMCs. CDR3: CVWTQGNYGYTF. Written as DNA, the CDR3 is TGTGTCTGGACTCAGGGAAACTATGGCTACACCTTC. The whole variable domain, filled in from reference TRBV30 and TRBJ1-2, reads SQTIHQWPATLVQPVGSPLSLECTVEGTSNPNLYWYRQAAGRGLQLLFYSVGIGQISSEVPQNLSASRPQDRQFILSSKKLLLSDSGFYLCVWTQGNYGYTFGSGTRLTVV.